This TCR beta chain derives from a study of response to subunit inactivated influenza vaccine (dated by TCRdb to the late 2010s). Turning to the overall study: Deep quantitative profiling of the T cell receptor repertoire was used in the study to follow responses to a trivalent subunit inactivated influenza vaccine.

Libraries were prepared through RT-PCR. TCRdb lists the instrument as Illumina HiSeq 2500. TCRdb reanalyzed the raw reads on its own, using fastp at Q25 for trimming and MiXCR for clone calling, and kept in-frame beta chains. Each CDR3 protein appears once, grouped with its most common genes and DNA. The sample contains around 530,000 distinct CDR3 sequences, 16% of them found a single time. The ten largest make up less than 4% of the sample. Notes on this clonotype: This receptor's antigen is unknown. No much larger clone exists at a distance of one base, and base qualities are not known.

General conclusions and limits of the study: According to the authors, only a limited number of new T cells may be recruited by each seasonal influenza vaccination.

V ends up 8 bases short and J 4 bases short, with an unmatched junction base count of 7. Including cysteine and phenylalanine, the CDR3 has 13 amino acids. The DNA shown is the 39-base CDR3, in frame from base 1. The germline V gene sets CDR1 to MDHEN and CDR2 to SYDVKM. This sequence was found in a man aged 50 to 75 who received an inactivated influenza vaccine. Donor details come from another sample of the same person, matched by shared clones. The V and J genes are TRBV28 and TRBJ2-7, and TRBD1 matches 8 of the central bases. Sequenced here: CD4+ T cells sorted from PBMCs, sampled less than 30 months after vaccination. The base sequence is TGTGCCAGCCTTTTGCAGGGGGCATACGAGCAGTACTTC. Its protein reads: CASLLQGAYEQYF.